Reported below is one T cell receptor (beta chain). No antigen is known for it. Germline V gives CDR1 MNHEY, CDR2 SMNVEV (reference sequence). V lost 3 bases and J 9 bases, leaving 18 bases between the germline ends. The CDR3 totals 16 residues. This record belongs to a study of cytomegalovirus exposure and HLA in healthy donors. Findings and caveats of the study: Productive rates of about 90% or about 30% were seen for most TCR beta V segments in an earlier analysis.

The PCR made use of 60 Vbeta and 13 Jbeta primers. Sequenced by immunoSEQ multiplex PCR; TCRdb stores in-frame clones only, minus some. The sample has roughly 200,000 clones, approximately 80% seen once. Input material: PBMCs. This sequence originates from a female donor in good health and CMV-seronegative. The chain uses TRBV27 and TRBJ1-6; maybe TRBD1 (6 bases). This CDR3 reads CASSFSRGPGGSPLHF. The CDR3 DNA reads TGTGCCAGCAGTTTCTCTCGGGGGCCGGGGGGTTCACCCCTCCACTTT.